This entry concerns a single TCR beta chain. Its antigen remains unidentified. The CDR3 covers 15 residues. The V and J ends lost 4 bases and 0 bases, in that order; junction bases with no gene match: 4. CDR1 is SGHRS and CDR2 is YFSETQ in the germline V gene. The data derive from a study of cytomegalovirus exposure and HLA in healthy donors. In the study overall: There were around 100 million unique TCR beta sequences, drawn from about 179 million T cells, in an earlier analysis.

General study results and limits: In a later analysis, DRB1 alleles had the most associated TCRs; HLA-C alleles the fewest. Later work showed greater clonal expansion in HLA-associated TCR beta chains than in equally common others.

Researchers ran the PCR with 60 Vbeta and 13 Jbeta primers. Per the authors' pipeline: Later reanalysis found 75 million to 95 million unique TCR beta chains, roughly 10 million of them shared. This table comes from immunoSEQ multiplex PCR, and its TCRdb copy is limited to in-frame clones, with some not included. V, J and clone size were drawn from that table, and D and trimming were deduced from the DNA. The sample lists 300,000 or so clones, about 83% occurring once. The chain couples TRBV5-1 to TRBJ1-5, with 7 bases lining up with TRBD1. Material: PBMCs. The sequence came from a middle-aged woman in good health and CMV-seropositive. The CDR3 sequence: CASSPGQYSNQPQHF. CDR3 nucleotide sequence: TGCGCCAGCAGCCCGGGACAGTATAGCAATCAGCCCCAGCATTTT. Filled out from reference TRBV5-1 and TRBJ1-5, the complete variable domain reads KAGVTQTPRYLIKTRGQQVTLSCSPISGHRSVSWYQQTPGQGLQFLFEYFSETQRNKGNFPGRFSGRQFSNSRSEMNVSTLELGDSALYLCASSPGQYSNQPQHFGDGTRLSIL.